The sequence of this T cell receptor (beta chain) was determined in a study of blood T cell repertoires in COVID-19. About the study: PBMCs, B-cell-depleted T cells, or T cells provided the cDNA or gDNA that made up the material.

Generated by immunoSEQ multiplex PCR, the TCRdb table keeps only in-frame clones and is missing some. This sample yields more than 200,000 clones, of which under 90% are seen a single time; more than 5.5% belongs to the top ten. V was clipped by 0 bases and J by 3 bases, with 12 bases between them. Per germline, CDR1 SGHVS and CDR2 FQNEAQ. The CDR3 is made up of 16 amino acids. This clone was detected once. The chain employs TRBV7-8 and TRBJ1-3; the D is unclear. The source of this sequence is a man of 80 years or more with acute or convalescent COVID-19. The sample taken for sequencing was peripheral blood. CDR3 protein: CASSLAQGGFGNTIYF. DNA for the CDR3: TGTGCCAGCAGCTTAGCGCAAGGAGGATTTGGAAACACCATATATTTT.